This TCR beta chain was sequenced in a study of molecular identifiers for immune sequencing clone quantification. Study-level points and caveats: In CMV-specific effectors, clones above 20 copies held over 97% of molecules; naive, under 1%.

TCRdb fed the PCR reads into MiXCR, producing one record per CDR3 protein. This sample has about 630,000 distinct CDR3 sequences, with about 25% found just once. Sorted naive CD8 T cells were those defined as CD8+CD4-CCR7+CD45RA+. The V and J ends lost 3 bases and 3 bases, in that order; junction bases with no gene match: 11. From germline, CDR1 is SGHDN and CDR2 FVKESK. CDR3 length: 17 amino acids. This clonotype occurred a few times. Its antigen is as yet unknown. This receptor was obtained from a human donor in good health. Some libraries in this study had Jurkat cell RNA spiked in. The chain uses TRBV14 and TRBJ2-1; 7 bases are shared with TRBD2. The sequencing input was naive CD8+ T cells from blood, with Jurkat cell RNA spiked in. Subset denoted: FACS-sorted CD8+CD4-CCR7+CD45RA+ naive T cells. The CDR3 region has the DNA TGTGCCAGCAGCCAGAGAGCAGGACTAGGGTTCTACAATGAGCAGTTCTTC. Its translation is CASSQRAGLGFYNEQFF.